The clone carrying this T cell receptor (beta chain) was counted a few times. Its antigen is not identified. The source of the sample is a study of T cells in narcolepsy. Study-wide context: Donors had narcolepsy type 1 or type 2, or were healthy controls.

CDR3 length: 14 amino acids. CDR1 is SNHLY and CDR2 is FYNNEI in the germline V gene. V lost 5 bases and J lost 1; bases outside the gene matches: 4. Clones were sequenced by immunoSEQ multiplex PCR, and TCRdb holds only the in-frame ones, with some missing. The data hold about 40,000 clones, with 70% to 90% observed a single time. Points from the study as a whole: No autoreactive T cell clone sequences appeared in some memory CD4+ repertoires. Autoreactive HCRT-specific and TRIB2-specific clonotypes were marked in same-patient CSF-versus-blood CD4+ comparisons.

The chain combines TRBV2 with TRBJ1-1; 7 bases map to TRBD1. The clonotype comes from a human donor with narcolepsy. The sample taken for sequencing was CD45RA- memory CD4+ T cells from PBMCs. DNA for the CDR3: TGTGCCAGCAGTCCACAGGGGCAGAACACTGAAGCTTTCTTT. It is translated as CASSPQGQNTEAFF. The full variable domain, its missing parts supplied by reference TRBV2 and TRBJ1-1, is EPEVTQTPSHQVTQMGQEVILRCVPISNHLYFYWYRQILGQKVEFLVSFYNNEISEKSEIFDDQFSVERPDGSNFTLKIRSTKLEDSAMYFCASSPQGQNTEAFFGQGTRLTVV.